A single TCR beta chain is shown here with its context. Authors' methods: Counts of nucleated cells, estimated from reference gene primer amplification, were obtained. Libraries were prepared by immunoSEQ multiplex PCR; TCRdb keeps only in-frame clonotypes and omits some of them. D and trimming were read from the DNA, whereas the V and J calls and clone size are those reported in that table. Altogether 300,000 to 450,000 clones are present, 85% being singletons, with the ten largest covering roughly 3.6%. The sample comes from a study of blood T cell repertoires in COVID-19. Study-level background: Collection of acute and convalescent COVID-19 samples took place in the United States, Italy and Spain. PBMCs, B-cell-depleted T cells, or T cells were the source of the cDNA or gDNA that made up the material.

V was clipped by 5 bases and J by 9 bases; unmatched bases: 7. Germline CDR1 reads SGHTA; CDR2 reads FQGNSA. This CDR3 comprises 15 residues. This TCR was recovered from a woman aged 18-35 years with acute or convalescent COVID-19. The chain couples TRBV7-2 to TRBJ1-6; 10 bases align to TRBD1. The sequenced sample was peripheral blood. CDR3 sequence: CASSPRDRGFSPLHF. The DNA of the CDR3 is TGTGCCAGCAGCCCCCGGGACAGGGGTTTTTCACCCCTCCACTTT.